The clone carrying this T cell receptor (beta chain) has ten or more counts. Antigen unknown. At one end, the junction sequence differs from germline, possibly due to a read error. In TCRdb, the multiplex PCR reads were re-called with MiXCR into one record per CDR3 protein. The table lists about 230,000 distinct CDR3 sequences, about 32% of them singletons. Samples came from axillary lymph nodes draining the breast cancer. The data stem from a study of breast tumors, draining lymph nodes, adjacent tissues. Broader study findings: Tumors had less TCR diversity than lymph nodes, more than nontumor tissue. The data were judged consistent with most tumor T cells coming from lymph node and expanding in tumor. That most tumor T cells come from lymph nodes remained unproven.

The CDR3 runs to 12 residues. The germline V gene has CDR1 SGHRS and CDR2 YFSETQ. Sequenced sample: axillary lymph node tissue. The V call is TRBV5-1, the J call TRBJ2-2, with D unclear. The sequence was collected from a female donor with breast cancer. Some clones in this sample may be carry-over from other donors' samples. CDR3 coding DNA: TGTGCCAGCAGCTACAACACCGGGGAGCTGTTTTTT. Its translation is CASSYNTGELFF.